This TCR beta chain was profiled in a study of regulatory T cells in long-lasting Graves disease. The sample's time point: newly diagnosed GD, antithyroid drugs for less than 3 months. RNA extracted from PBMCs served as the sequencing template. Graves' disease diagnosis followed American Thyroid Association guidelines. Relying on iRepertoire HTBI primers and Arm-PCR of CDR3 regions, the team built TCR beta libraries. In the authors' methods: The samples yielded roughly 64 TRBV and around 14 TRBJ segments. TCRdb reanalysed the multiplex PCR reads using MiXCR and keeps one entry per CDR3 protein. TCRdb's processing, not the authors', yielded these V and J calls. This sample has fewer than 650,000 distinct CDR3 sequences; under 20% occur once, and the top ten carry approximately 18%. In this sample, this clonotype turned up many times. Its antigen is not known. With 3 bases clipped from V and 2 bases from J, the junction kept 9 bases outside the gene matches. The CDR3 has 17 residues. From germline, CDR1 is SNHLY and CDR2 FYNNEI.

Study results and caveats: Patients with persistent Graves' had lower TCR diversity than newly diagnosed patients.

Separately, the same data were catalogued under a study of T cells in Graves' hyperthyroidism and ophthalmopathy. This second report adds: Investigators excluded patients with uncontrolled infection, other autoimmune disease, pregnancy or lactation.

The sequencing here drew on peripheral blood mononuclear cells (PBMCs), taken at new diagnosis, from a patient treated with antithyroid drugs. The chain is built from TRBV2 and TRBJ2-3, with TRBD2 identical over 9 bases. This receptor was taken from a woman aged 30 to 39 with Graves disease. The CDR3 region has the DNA TGTGCCAGCAGTGACATAAGGCTAGCGGGGAACACAGATACGCAGTATTTT. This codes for CASSDIRLAGNTDTQYF.